What follows is one T cell receptor beta chain and its context. Its antigen is unidentified. This record belongs to a study of T cell repertoires in cytomegalovirus infection. Germline V gene sequence: CDR1 SGHVS, CDR2 FNYEAQ. Between the trimmed V and J ends, which lost 10 bases and 5 bases, there was a span of 14 bases. The CDR3 has 12 residues. Using its own MiXCR run on the reads, TCRdb lists one record per CDR3 protein. The sample has around 750,000 distinct CDR3 sequences, approximately 32% seen once. The sequence derives from a human donor in good health (CMV status not recorded). Some clones in this sample may be carry-over from other donors' samples. This chain uses TRBV7-6 with TRBJ1-2; D might be TRBD1 (5 bases). Sequencing was performed on cultured CD8+ T cells from PBMCs, taken from culture after CMV antigen stimulation. CDR3 sequence reads: CANTSGGYGYTF. The CDR3 DNA reads as TGTGCCAACACCTCTGGGGGGTATGGCTACACCTTC.